The present entry profiles one T cell receptor (beta chain) with its context. The sample comes from a study of radiation and T cells in renal cell carcinoma. As for time point: blood 2 weeks post-SBRT. Treatment here: 15 Gy SBRT to primary tumor, nephrectomy 4 weeks later. Assay used: immunoSEQ multiplex PCR; TCRdb lists only in-frame clones, some missing. Of about 60,000 clones in the sample, around 78% were seen once. In germline, CDR1 is MRHNA, CDR2 SNTAGT. The V gene lost 2 bases and the J gene lost 6 bases, with 9 bases spanning the gap. This CDR3 spans 13 amino acids. The chain carries TRBV6-4 and TRBJ2-3; D is perhaps TRBD1 (5 bases). The sequence came from a man aged 60 to 69 with renal cell carcinoma. Specimen: blood, collected from a patient whose treatment included radiotherapy and nephrectomy. CDR3 region: CASSDQGGDTQYF. The CDR3 DNA reads as TGTGCCAGCAGTGACCAGGGTGGCGATACGCAGTATTTT.